The 22 T cell receptor beta chains reported below all come from one sample, sequenced in a study of T cell repertoires in cytomegalovirus infection. Via MiXCR, TCRdb re-called the reads, giving one row per CDR3 protein. The table has 310,000 or so distinct CDR3 sequences, about 23% seen once. The material sequenced was PBMCs. All receptors derive from a human donor in good health (CMV status not recorded). Some clones in this sample may be carry-over from other donors' samples.

The V and J genes are TRBV14 and TRBJ2-1; D may be TRBD1 (6 bases). V dropped 4 bases and J dropped 4 bases, with 11 bases sitting between them. CDR1 and CDR2 (germline): SGHDN, FVKESK. The CDR3 consists of 14 residues. CDR3: CASSLGTPYNEQFF. The DNA for the CDR3 is TGTGCCAGCAGCCTCGGGACACCTTACAATGAGCAGTTCTTC.

The rearrangement uses TRBV29-1 and TRBJ2-1; D unresolved. This CDR3 comprises 14 residues. Germline V gene sequence: CDR1 SQVTM, CDR2 ANQGSEA. The ends were cut back, 0 bases at V and 5 bases at J, with 11 bases in the middle. The CDR3, as DNA: TGCAGCGTTGAAGATCATTTACTACACAATGAGCAGTTCTTC. This encodes CSVEDHLLHNEQFF.

The chain combines TRBV20-1 with TRBJ2-3; D might be TRBD2 (5 bases). Germline V CDR1 and CDR2: DFQATT, SNEGSKA (reference sequence). The CDR3 spans 15 residues. Trimming cost V 5 bases and J 2 bases, with 17 bases left between them. The chain's CDR3 is CSAAPGINPTDTQYF. Written as DNA, the CDR3 is TGCAGTGCTGCACCCGGGATAAACCCCACAGATACGCAGTATTTT.

This clonotype was counted at least ten times. The chain joins TRBV7-9 to TRBJ1-4, with TRBD1 matching over 7 bases. The CDR3 runs 15 residues. CDR1 and CDR2 from the germline V gene are SEHNR and FQNEAQ (reference sequence). J was trimmed by 4 bases and V by 6 bases; bases with no gene match: 8. Here the CDR3 reads CASRPDRVGNEKLFF. CDR3 bases: TGTGCCAGCAGACCTGACAGGGTTGGTAATGAAAAACTGTTTTTT.

This clonotype occurred a few times. V usage is TRBV7-2 and J usage is TRBJ2-7; the D gene could be TRBD1 or TRBD2 (5 bases each). This CDR3 is 14 amino acids long. Germline V gene data show CDR1 as SGHTA and CDR2 as FQGNSA. The germline V and J ends were trimmed by 6 bases and 5 bases, with 17 bases remaining between them. The CDR3 nucleotides read TGTGCCAGCAGACCCGACCAGGGAGTCGACGAGCAGTACTTC. It is translated as CASRPDQGVDEQYF.

V and J are TRBV20-1 and TRBJ2-1; D may match TRBD1 or TRBD2 (5 bases each). Per the germline V gene, CDR1 is DFQATT and CDR2 is SNEGSKA (reference sequence). V lost 3 bases to trimming and J lost 4 bases, with 13 bases between them. The CDR3 covers 14 residues. The CDR3, as DNA: TGCAGTGCTAGTTCCGGGACCATATACAATGAGCAGTTCTTC. It codes for CSASSGTIYNEQFF.

This chain links TRBV19 with TRBJ1-1; no clear D gene. Germline V gives CDR1 LNHDA, CDR2 SQIVND (reference sequence). The CDR3 extends over 13 amino acids. The germline V and J ends were trimmed by 2 bases and 10 bases, with 14 bases remaining between them. Here the CDR3 reads CASSISLSGGAFF. The CDR3 DNA reads TGTGCCAGTAGTATATCATTGTCTGGTGGAGCTTTCTTT.

The CDR3 DNA sequence: TGCGCCAGCAGCGGGTGGACTAGCGGGAGTTACAATGAGCAGTTCTTC. This translates into CASSGWTSGSYNEQFF. This sequence joins TRBV5-1 and TRBJ2-1, with 13 bases fitting TRBD2. Trimming removed 4 bases from V and 4 bases from J; junction bases left unmatched: 5. The germline V gene encodes CDR1 SGHRS and CDR2 YFSETQ. This CDR3 region has 16 residues.

The V call is TRBV5-6, the J call TRBJ2-1; D ambiguous. The CDR3 runs 13 residues. Trimming took 0 bases from V and 9 from J, leaving 10 bases between them. Germline CDR1 is SGHDT and CDR2 is YYEEEE. The CDR3 spells CASSLGAASEQFF. The CDR3 DNA reads TGTGCCAGCAGCTTGGGGGCTGCGAGTGAGCAGTTCTTC.

The sample holds many counts of this clonotype. This sequence joins TRBV7-2 and TRBJ2-2, with D possibly matching TRBD2 (6 bases). The CDR3 is made up of 16 amino acids. Germline V gene lookup returns CDR1 SGHTA and CDR2 FQGNSA. Trimming took off 4 bases at V and 1 base at J, with 13 bases between the two ends. The CDR3, as DNA: TGTGCCAGCAGCTCCTGGGCAGCGGGGAACACCGGGGAGCTGTTTTTT. It yields the protein CASSSWAAGNTGELFF.

The chain links TRBV11-2 to TRBJ2-5; the D is unclear. Trimming shortened V by 6 bases and J by 0 bases, and 11 bases separated the two germline ends. The CDR3 is made up of 14 amino acids. Germline V CDR1 and CDR2: SGHAT, FQNNGV. The DNA for the CDR3 is TGTGCCAGCAGGGCGTCGGCGTACCAAGAGACCCAGTACTTC. It translates to CASRASAYQETQYF.

This clonotype has a count of ten or more. The gene calls are TRBV28 and TRBJ1-2; D ambiguous. V lost 8 bases and J 7 bases, leaving 20 bases between the germline ends. The germline V gene has CDR1 MDHEN and CDR2 SYDVKM. This CDR3 is 14 amino acids long. The CDR3 reads CASLGSLTLFGYTF. In DNA form, the CDR3 reads TGTGCCAGCCTCGGATCTTTAACCCTCTTTGGCTACACCTTC.

CDR3 coding DNA: TGCAGCGCGATGAGACAGGGGAACGAGCAGTACTTC. It is translated as CSAMRQGNEQYF. The V call is TRBV29-1, the J call TRBJ2-7, with 8 bases identical to TRBD1. Losses at the gene ends were 7 bases for V and 5 bases for J; bases not matched to a gene: 7. The germline CDR1 and CDR2 sequences are SQVTM and ANQGSEA. The CDR3 totals 12 residues.

The chain joins TRBV12-3 or TRBV12-4 to TRBJ2-7; possible D gene TRBD2, 5 bases. V shed 8 bases and J shed 0 bases, with 11 bases lying between them. This CDR3 has 13 amino acids. CDR3 region: CASGQRSSYEQYF. The CDR3 region has the DNA TGTGCCAGCGGGCAGCGGAGCTCCTACGAGCAGTACTTC.

This clonotype was seen at least ten times. The rearrangement joins TRBV11-2 to TRBJ2-7, with D possibly matching TRBD1 (5 bases). Trimming pared 2 bases from V and 9 bases from J, leaving 20 bases between. Germline V gene lookup returns CDR1 SGHAT and CDR2 FQNNGV. This CDR3 contains 15 residues. This CDR3 reads CASSLYGQGGLGQYF. DNA for the CDR3: TGTGCCAGCAGCTTATACGGGCAGGGTGGATTGGGGCAGTACTTC.

This clonotype was picked up many times. J is TRBJ2-1 and V is TRBV7-2; D tentatively fits TRBD1 or TRBD2 (6 bases each). The CDR3 spans 13 residues. Deletions cut 5 bases from V and 9 bases from J, with 14 bases between. The germline V gene has CDR1 SGHTA and CDR2 FQGNSA. The CDR3 bases are TGTGCCAGCAGCCCAATGAGGGGGGCTGAGCAGTTCTTC. It encodes CASSPMRGAEQFF.

This clonotype was recorded at least ten times. The chain uses TRBV11-2 and TRBJ2-3, with TRBD2 matching 12 bases. Germline V lookup: CDR1 SGHAT, CDR2 FQNNGV. V dropped 1 base and J dropped 0; count of bases not matched to a gene: 8. This CDR3 is built from 19 residues. The CDR3 nucleotides read TGTGCCAGCAGCTTAGGCGGACTAGCGGGAACAGCTAGCACAGATACGCAGTATTTT. The encoded protein is CASSLGGLAGTASTDTQYF.

This clonotype was recorded at least ten times. The chain links TRBV11-2 to TRBJ2-1, with D perhaps TRBD2 (6 bases). The germline gives CDR1 SGHAT, CDR2 FQNNGV. V gave up 5 bases and J gave up 10 bases, with 12 bases separating them. This CDR3 has 12 amino acids. In DNA form, the CDR3 reads TGTGCCAGCAGCCTAGGCGCGGGGGAGCAGTTCTTC. As protein: CASSLGAGEQFF.

This clonotype turned up a few times. The chain carries TRBV20-1 and TRBJ1-4; D gene uncertain. The CDR3 extends over 15 amino acids. Germline V gives CDR1 DFQATT, CDR2 SNEGSKA (reference sequence). V was pared by 0 bases and J by 8 bases, with 16 bases between. CDR3 loop: CSAREGGSGLEKLFF. As DNA, the CDR3 is TGCAGTGCTAGAGAGGGCGGGTCAGGCCTCGAAAAACTGTTTTTT.

This clonotype was recorded at least ten times. The gene calls are TRBV7-2 and TRBJ2-7; 8 bases map to TRBD1. Germline V gene lookup returns CDR1 SGHTA and CDR2 FQGNSA. The CDR3 is made up of 17 amino acids. Trimming at V came to 3 bases and at J to 0 bases, leaving 10 bases not matched to a gene. The CDR3 bases are TGTGCCAGCAGCTTTCCACCGGGACAGGTTAACTCCTACGAGCAGTACTTC. Translating it yields CASSFPPGQVNSYEQYF.

This chain uses TRBV12-3 or TRBV12-4 with TRBJ2-5, with 7 bases aligning to TRBD1. The V segment lost 7 bases and the J segment 7 bases; nucleotides outside the gene matches: 15. The CDR3 length is 15 residues. The CDR3 loop is CASNIPGQNLRTQYF. CDR3 DNA: TGTGCCAGCAATATTCCGGGACAGAATCTTAGGACCCAGTACTTC.

This clonotype was counted a few times. The V call is TRBV7-9, the J call TRBJ2-1; 15 bases match TRBD2. Germline-derived CDR1 and CDR2 are SEHNR and FQNEAQ (reference sequence). V lost 6 bases to trimming and J lost 0 bases; unmatched junction nucleotides: 3. This CDR3 has 17 amino acids. CDR3 sequence: CASRWTSGGASYNEQFF. The CDR3 DNA sequence: TGTGCCAGCAGGTGGACTAGCGGGGGGGCCTCCTACAATGAGCAGTTCTTC.